The 28 T cell receptor beta chains reported below all come from one sample, sequenced in a study of shared clonotypes between healthy human individuals. Profiled with immunoSEQ multiplex PCR; TCRdb holds only in-frame clones, not every one. Of a few million clones in the sample, about 93% are singletons; the top ten hold approximately 1.6%. CD45RO-negative CD8 cells positively selected for CCR7 made up the naive population, which excluded terminally differentiated effector memory CD45RA+ cells. The sequenced material came from naive CD8+ T cells from PBMCs. The receptors stem from a man aged 18 to 29 in good health. Some clones in this sample may be carry-over from other donors' samples.

The rearrangement links TRBV15 to TRBJ1-2; D is possibly TRBD1 (5 bases). This CDR3 comprises 14 residues. CDR1 LNHNV and CDR2 YYDKDF come from the germline V gene (reference sequence). V lost 3 bases to trimming and J lost 4 bases, with 12 bases between them. The CDR3 is CATSRVDRAYGYTF. Written as DNA, the CDR3 is TGTGCCACCAGCAGGGTAGACAGAGCCTATGGCTACACCTTC. Looking up the rest from reference TRBV15 and TRBJ1-2 gives the full variable domain: DAMVIQNPRYQVTQFGKPVTLSCSQTLNHNVMYWYQQKSSQAPKLLFHYYDKDFNNEADTPDNFQSRRPNTSFCFLDIRSPGLGDTAMYLCATSRVDRAYGYTFGSGTRLTVV.

The chain carries TRBV4-1 and TRBJ2-7; possibly TRBD1 or TRBD2 for D (5 bases each). Germline lookup yields CDR1 MGHRA and CDR2 YSYEKL. The V end was cut by 3 bases, the J end by 3 bases, with 18 bases between. This CDR3 has 16 amino acids. CDR3 nucleotides: TGCGCCAGCAGCCAGCAGCCCACGGGGCTCGGCTACGAGCAGTACTTC. Translation gives CASSQQPTGLGYEQYF.

CDR3 sequence: CASSSDRGPAGVTEAFF. For the CDR3, the DNA is TGTGCCAGCAGCTCGGACAGGGGGCCGGCTGGGGTCACTGAAGCTTTCTTT. The J gene is TRBJ1-1, the V gene TRBV28; 11 positions agree with TRBD1. Germline V gene lookup returns CDR1 MDHEN and CDR2 SYDVKM. The ends lost 6 bases at V and 4 bases at J; junction bases unmatched: 13. The CDR3 is made up of 17 amino acids.

J is TRBJ1-5 and V is TRBV4-3, with 9 bases fitting TRBD1. Trimming cost V 4 bases and J 4 bases; bases outside gene matches: 8. The CDR3 is 16 amino acids. CDR1 and CDR2 from the germline V gene are LGHNA and YSLEER. The CDR3 bases are TGCGCCAGCAGCCCCTCCTACAGGGGGCAAAATCAGCCCCAGCATTTT. Protein: CASSPSYRGQNQPQHF.

The chain carries TRBV6-6 and TRBJ2-7; tentative D call: TRBD1 (5 bases). Between the trimmed V and J ends, which lost 5 bases and 3 bases, there was a span of 14 bases. From germline, CDR1 is MNHNY and CDR2 SVGAGI (reference sequence). This CDR3 region has 14 residues. The CDR3 spells CASSPLSGFYEQYF. CDR3 nucleotides: TGTGCCAGCAGTCCACTCTCAGGGTTCTACGAGCAGTACTTC.

This chain links TRBV2 with TRBJ1-6; D remains unclear. From germline, CDR1 is SNHLY and CDR2 FYNNEI. V lost 6 bases to trimming and J lost 9 bases, with 9 bases between them. This CDR3 spans 12 amino acids. The CDR3 DNA reads TGTGCCAGCAGAGGACGGACTTCACCCCTCCACTTT. This encodes CASRGRTSPLHF.

This clone was detected only once. The chain uses TRBV9 and TRBJ2-1; 7 bases are a match to TRBD2. V trimming: 0 bases; J trimming: 3 bases; junction bases outside the gene matches: 6. CDR1 and CDR2 (germline): SGDLS, YYNGEE. The CDR3 runs 16 residues. CDR3 protein: CASSVGLADNYNEQFF. The CDR3 coding sequence is TGTGCCAGCAGCGTAGGCCTAGCGGATAACTACAATGAGCAGTTCTTC.

This clone is a singleton in its sample. The DNA for the CDR3 is TGTGCCAGCGGGGAGATCAGACTACCCGTCTATGGCTACACCTTC. Translation gives CASGEIRLPVYGYTF. This chain uses TRBV27 with TRBJ1-2; no clear D gene. V shed 8 bases and J shed 4 bases, with 20 bases lying between them. This CDR3 is built from 15 residues. Germline assignment: CDR1 MNHEY and CDR2 SMNVEV (reference sequence).

This clone was seen a few times. V usage is TRBV27 and J usage is TRBJ1-1; a weak D match, TRBD1 (5 bases). Germline V gene lookup returns CDR1 MNHEY and CDR2 SMNVEV (reference sequence). The V and J ends lost 4 bases and 5 bases respectively, with 11 bases between them. The CDR3 is made up of 13 amino acids. For the CDR3, the DNA is TGTGCCAGCAGTTCTGGCAGGACAACTGAAGCTTTCTTT. As protein: CASSSGRTTEAFF.

The rearrangement joins TRBV9 to TRBJ1-2; D uncertain. The germline V gene encodes CDR1 SGDLS and CDR2 YYNGEE. V gave up 0 bases and J gave up 8 bases, with 14 bases separating them. The CDR3 covers 14 residues. The CDR3, as DNA: TGTGCCAGCAGCGTAGAGTCCGTGCTTGGGGGCTACACCTTC. Translated, it gives CASSVESVLGGYTF.

Here the CDR3 reads CASSSFASDNEQFF. CDR3 sequence (DNA): TGTGCCAGCAGTTCGTTCGCCAGCGACAATGAGCAGTTCTTC. The V call is TRBV27, the J call TRBJ2-1; D is unclear. Trimming cost V 4 bases and J 5 bases, with 12 bases left between them. This CDR3 comprises 14 residues. CDR1 and CDR2 (germline): MNHEY, SMNVEV (reference sequence).

This chain joins TRBV11-2 and TRBJ2-7, with D tentatively TRBD2 (6 bases). Deletions cut 0 bases from V and 3 bases from J, with 15 bases between. Germline V CDR1 and CDR2: SGHAT, FQNNGV. The CDR3 is 16 residues long. CDR3 sequence (DNA): TGTGCCAGCAGCTTAGAACCGGGAGCGGAGGGCTACGAGCAGTACTTC. It specifies CASSLEPGAEGYEQYF.

This chain uses TRBV28 with TRBJ1-2; D ambiguous. V lost 8 bases, J lost 4 bases, and 14 bases lay in between. The CDR3 has 13 residues. The germline V gene has CDR1 MDHEN and CDR2 SYDVKM. The CDR3 nucleotides are TGTGCCAGCGGCAGTGGGCGGCTCTATGGCTACACCTTC. As protein: CASGSGRLYGYTF.

This chain links TRBV5-1 with TRBJ2-2; D uncertain. The CDR3 contains 12 residues. Germline lookup yields CDR1 SGHRS and CDR2 YFSETQ. The V gene lost 9 bases and the J gene lost 0 bases, with 6 bases spanning the gap. DNA for the CDR3: TGCGCCACGGAGACGAACACCGGGGAGCTGTTTTTT. Encoded protein: CATETNTGELFF.

This chain connects TRBV28 to TRBJ1-2; D is undetermined. There are 13 residues in the CDR3. Germline V gene sequence: CDR1 MDHEN, CDR2 SYDVKM. V dropped 2 bases and J dropped 4 bases, with 8 bases sitting between them. The CDR3 sequence is CASSLAEAYGYTF. Here the CDR3 DNA reads TGTGCCAGCAGTTTAGCGGAAGCCTATGGCTACACCTTC.

The gene calls are TRBV5-4 and TRBJ2-7, with a weak D call TRBD1 (6 bases). Germline V gene data show CDR1 as SGHNT and CDR2 as YYREEE (reference sequence). Trimming took off 4 bases at V and 2 bases at J, with 13 bases between the two ends. The length of the CDR3 is 14 residues. In DNA form, the CDR3 reads TGTGCCAGCAGCCAGGACAGCTTAGCCTACGAGCAGTACTTC. Translation: CASSQDSLAYEQYF.

The CDR3 nucleotides read TGTGCCAGCAGCCAAGTAACCACCCGGGCGGGGGGTGAAGCTTTCTTT. It translates to CASSQVTTRAGGEAFF. This chain uses TRBV14 with TRBJ1-1; possibly TRBD1 for D (5 bases). The CDR3 length is 16 residues. The germline CDR1 and CDR2 sequences are SGHDN and FVKESK. V gave up 1 base and J gave up 7 bases, with 19 bases separating them.

This chain connects TRBV5-4 to TRBJ2-1, with D uncertain. Germline V gives CDR1 SGHNT, CDR2 YYREEE (reference sequence). V dropped 4 bases and J dropped 5 bases, with 16 bases sitting between them. The CDR3 covers 15 residues. The CDR3, as DNA: TGTGCCAGCAGCCTCCGGATCGGCGGAGACAATGAGCAGTTCTTC. It codes for CASSLRIGGDNEQFF.

This rearrangement joins TRBV4-1 to TRBJ2-2; TRBD1 agrees at 12 bases. J gave up 10 bases and V 3 bases, and 6 bases lay outside the gene matches. The CDR3 totals 15 residues. From germline, CDR1 is MGHRA and CDR2 YSYEKL. CDR3 in DNA: TGCGCCAGCAGCCACGCCGGGACAGGGGGCCCGGAGCTGTTTTTT. This gives the protein CASSHAGTGGPELFF.

The CDR3 here is CASRSQRVRVYEQYF. The CDR3 coding sequence is TGTGCCAGCAGATCCCAGCGGGTGAGAGTCTACGAGCAGTACTTC. The chain links TRBV28 to TRBJ2-7, with D possibly matching TRBD2 (6 bases). Trimming took 6 bases from V and 3 from J, leaving 18 bases between them. Germline values: CDR1 MDHEN, CDR2 SYDVKM. The CDR3 is 15 residues long.

V usage is TRBV2 and J usage is TRBJ2-5; D is perhaps TRBD2 (5 bases). V was pared by 6 bases and J by 1 base, with 15 bases between. CDR3 length: 15 residues. Germline CDR1 and CDR2: SNHLY and FYNNEI. DNA for the CDR3: TGTGCCAGCAGAGAGGGATTTCTCTCCCAAGAGACCCAGTACTTC. Translated: CASREGFLSQETQYF.

This rearrangement joins TRBV18 to TRBJ2-5, with D perhaps given as TRBD1 or TRBD2 (6 bases each). Trimming took 3 bases from V and 5 from J, leaving 16 bases between them. This CDR3 spans 15 amino acids. The germline gives CDR1 KGHSH, CDR2 LQKENI. This chain's CDR3 is CASSPKRGARETQYF. As DNA, the CDR3 is TGTGCCAGCTCACCCAAGAGGGGGGCGCGGGAGACCCAGTACTTC.

This rearrangement joins TRBV6-1 to TRBJ1-1; D is ambiguous. Germline-derived CDR1 and CDR2 are MNHNS and SASEGT. V was trimmed by 7 bases and J by 6 bases, leaving 12 bases between them. The CDR3 covers 12 residues. The CDR3, as DNA: TGTGCCAGCACCTTCGGATTCGCTGAAGCTTTCTTT. Protein sequence: CASTFGFAEAFF.

V gene TRBV9 combines with J gene TRBJ2-7; 8 nucleotides line up with TRBD2. The junction had 6 bases not matched to a gene; V was cut back by 0 bases and J by 4 bases. The CDR3 runs to 15 residues. Germline CDR1 SGDLS, CDR2 YYNGEE. The CDR3 nucleotides read TGTGCCAGCAGCGTAGGTTGGACTAGCTTGTACGAGCAGTACTTC. Translating it yields CASSVGWTSLYEQYF.

V and J are TRBV19 and TRBJ2-7, with a tentative D call TRBD1 (5 bases). Trimming pared 3 bases from V and 3 bases from J, leaving 9 bases between. There are 13 residues in the CDR3. CDR1 and CDR2 from the germline V gene are LNHDA and SQIVND (reference sequence). CDR3 nucleotide sequence: TGTGCCAGTAGTATTGACAGACACTACGAGCAGTACTTC. It yields the protein CASSIDRHYEQYF.

The genes are TRBV19 and TRBJ2-3, with 11 positions matching TRBD2. The germline V gene encodes CDR1 LNHDA and CDR2 SQIVND (reference sequence). The CDR3 has 16 residues. V lost 4 bases, J lost 1 base, and 4 bases stayed unmatched. The CDR3, as DNA: TGTGCCAGTAGTAGCTCGACTAGCGGGGGCACAGATACGCAGTATTTT. Protein sequence: CASSSSTSGGTDTQYF.

The chain combines TRBV4-2 with TRBJ2-1, with 9 bases lining up with TRBD2. The CDR3 sequence is 19 residues long. V was clipped by 2 bases and J by 2 bases; unmatched bases: 13. CDR1 is LGHNA and CDR2 is YNFKEQ in the germline V gene. DNA of the CDR3: TGTGCCAGCAGCCAATTCGGCAAAACTAGCGGGCCGACCTACAATGAGCAGTTCTTC. This translates into CASSQFGKTSGPTYNEQFF.

In regard to this clone: The identical CDR3 is also encoded by other nucleotide sequences in the sample. The chain joins TRBV11-2 to TRBJ2-7; no reliable D call. Germline V lookup: CDR1 SGHAT, CDR2 FQNNGV. The CDR3 length is 13 residues. V was shortened by 5 bases and J by 1 base, with 9 bases between the two germline ends. This CDR3 is CASSPSDSYEQYF. CDR3 DNA sequence: TGTGCCAGCAGCCCATCAGATTCCTACGAGCAGTACTTC.